This is a list of T cell receptor beta chains from one sample in a study of cytomegalovirus exposure and HLA in healthy donors. Some clones are missing from TCRdb's copy, which holds only in-frame ones; the method was immunoSEQ multiplex PCR. This sample's clone table lists just under 90,000 clones. The source material was PBMCs. The receptors stem from a girl aged 10 to 17 in good health and CMV-seropositive. Each CDR3 is given with its conserved first and last residue. The D gene is left open where the match is weak.

CDR3 protein	CDR3 DNA	D gene	V gene	J gene
CASSIEGTGAMTYYGYTF	TGTGCCAGTAGTATAGAGGGGACAGGGGCGATGACTTACTATGGCTACACCTTC	TRBD1	TRBV19	TRBJ1-2
CASSPGQGGRYEQYF	TGTGCCAGCAGCCCCGGACAGGGGGGACGGTACGAGCAGTACTTC	TRBD1	TRBV5-6	TRBJ2-7
CSVGFSGTSGSYNEQFF	TGCAGCGTTGGGTTTAGCGGGACTAGCGGGTCGTACAATGAGCAGTTCTTC	TRBD2	TRBV29-1	TRBJ2-1
CASSAQGMTNEKLFF	TGTGCCAGCAGTGCGCAGGGGATGACTAATGAAAAACTGTTTTTT	-	TRBV25-1	TRBJ1-4
CASSARTRGETQYF	TGTGCCAGCAGCGCCCGGACTAGGGGAGAGACCCAGTACTTC	TRBD2	TRBV11-3	TRBJ2-5
CASSPEDRAGQPQHF	TGTGCCAGTAGTCCAGAGGACAGGGCGGGTCAGCCCCAGCATTTT	TRBD1	TRBV19	TRBJ1-5
CASSPPSSAGQETQYF	TGTGCCAGTAGTCCCCCGAGCTCGGCAGGGCAAGAGACCCAGTACTTC	-	TRBV19	TRBJ2-5
CASSAQQGYEQYF	TGTGCCAGCAGCGCACAACAGGGCTACGAGCAGTACTTC	-	TRBV9	TRBJ2-7
CASSQGGLSYGYTF	TGTGCCAGCAGCCAAGGTGGACTTAGCTATGGCTACACCTTC	-	TRBV14	TRBJ1-2
CASSQSQSGQPLHGYTF	TGTGCCAGCAGCCAAAGTCAAAGTGGGCAGCCGCTGCATGGCTACACCTTC	-	TRBV4-2	TRBJ1-2